Listed below are T cell receptor beta chains from one sample, sequenced in a study of cytomegalovirus exposure and HLA in healthy donors. The repertoire was sequenced with immunoSEQ multiplex PCR; TCRdb's copy has only in-frame clones and lacks some. The sample lists about 100,000 clones, over 75% occurring once. Sequenced sample: PBMCs. The receptors shown here come from a man aged 30 to 45 in good health and CMV-seronegative. Both conserved end residues are part of each CDR3. D genes are given only for firm matches. A row's size may be missing; if present it is once, few, many or a size class.

v_gene	d_gene	abundance	j_gene	CDR3aa	CDR3nt
TRBV7-2	TRBD1	-	TRBJ1-1	CASSTKHFTGETEAFF	TGTGCCAGCAGCACGAAGCATTTTACAGGGGAAACTGAAGCTTTCTTT
TRBV7-2	-	-	TRBJ2-2	CASSSGVTGELFF	TGTGCCAGCAGCTCCGGGGTTACCGGGGAGCTGTTTTTT
TRBV13	TRBD1	-	TRBJ2-3	CASSLRQGADTQYF	TGTGCCAGCAGCCTACGACAGGGCGCAGATACGCAGTATTTT
TRBV7-8	TRBD1	-	TRBJ1-1	CASSLQGAGTEAFF	TGTGCCAGCAGCCTACAGGGGGCGGGCACTGAAGCTTTCTTT
TRBV6-5	TRBD2	-	TRBJ2-3	CASRAGGPERDTQYF	TGTGCCAGCAGAGCGGGGGGGCCCGAGAGAGATACGCAGTATTTT
TRBV9	-	once	TRBJ2-3	CASSVASDTQYF	TGTGCCAGCAGCGTAGCATCCGATACGCAGTATTTT
TRBV15	-	once	TRBJ1-1	CATSRAGAEAFF	TGTGCCACCAGCAGAGCGGGGGCTGAAGCTTTCTTT
TRBV27	-	-	TRBJ1-6	CASSPLAGGNSPLHF	TGTGCCAGCAGTCCCCTGGCCGGGGGAAATTCACCCCTCCACTTT
TRBV7-9	-	-	TRBJ1-2	CASSLGQNYGYTF	TGTGCCAGCAGCTTAGGGCAGAACTATGGCTACACCTTC
TRBV19	TRBD2	few	TRBJ2-3	CASSYLAGGPTDTQYF	TGTGCCAGTAGTTACTTAGCGGGGGGGCCGACAGATACGCAGTATTTT
TRBV6-5	-	-	TRBJ2-2	CASGGGQGNTGELFF	TGTGCCAGTGGGGGGGGGCAGGGGAACACCGGGGAGCTGTTTTTT
TRBV5-4	TRBD1	-	TRBJ1-6	CASSLLLHRGLDSPLHF	TGTGCCAGCAGCTTACTATTACACAGGGGGCTGGATTCACCCCTCCACTTT
TRBV7-6	-	-	TRBJ2-2	CASSHPVGGRENTGELFF	TGTGCCAGCAGCCACCCGGTGGGGGGTCGGGAGAACACCGGGGAGCTGTTTTTT
TRBV7-2	TRBD2	-	TRBJ2-5	CASSSGGTSRETQYF	TGTGCCAGCAGCTCAGGTGGGACTAGCCGAGAGACCCAGTACTTC
TRBV15	TRBD1	-	TRBJ2-2	CATSRGQGAGELFF	TGTGCCACCAGCAGGGGACAGGGGGCCGGGGAGCTGTTTTTT
TRBV7-3	-	-	TRBJ1-1	CASSRRTDTEAFF	TGTGCCAGCAGCCGAAGGACAGACACTGAAGCTTTCTTT
TRBV10-1	TRBD2	once	TRBJ2-3	CASSGSGLADTDTQYF	TGCGCCAGCAGTGGGTCGGGACTAGCCGACACAGATACGCAGTATTTT